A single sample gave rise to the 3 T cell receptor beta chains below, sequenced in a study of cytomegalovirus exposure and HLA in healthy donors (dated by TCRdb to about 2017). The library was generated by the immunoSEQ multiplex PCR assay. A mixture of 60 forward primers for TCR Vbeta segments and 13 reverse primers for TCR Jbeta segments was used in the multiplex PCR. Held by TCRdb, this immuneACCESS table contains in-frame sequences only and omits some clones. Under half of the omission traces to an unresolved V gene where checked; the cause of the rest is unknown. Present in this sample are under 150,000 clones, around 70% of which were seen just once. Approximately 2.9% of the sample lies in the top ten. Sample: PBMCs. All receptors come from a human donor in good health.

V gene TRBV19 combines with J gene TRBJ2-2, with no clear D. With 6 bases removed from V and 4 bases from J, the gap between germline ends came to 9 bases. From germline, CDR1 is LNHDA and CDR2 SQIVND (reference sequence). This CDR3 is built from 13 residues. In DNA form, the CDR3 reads TGTGCCAGTAGGTCTGGGCCCACCGGGGAGCTGTTTTTT. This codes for CASRSGPTGELFF.

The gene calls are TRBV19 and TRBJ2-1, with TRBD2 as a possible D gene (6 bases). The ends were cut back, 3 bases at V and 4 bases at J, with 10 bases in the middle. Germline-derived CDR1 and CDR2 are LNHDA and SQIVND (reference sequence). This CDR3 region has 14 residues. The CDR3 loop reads CASSMRGRYNEQFF. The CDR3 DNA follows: TGTGCCAGTAGTATGCGGGGTCGGTACAATGAGCAGTTCTTC.

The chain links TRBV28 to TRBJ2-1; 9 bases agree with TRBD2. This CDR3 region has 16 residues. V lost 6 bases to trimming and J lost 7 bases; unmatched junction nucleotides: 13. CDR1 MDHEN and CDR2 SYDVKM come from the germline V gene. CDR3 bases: TGTGCCAGCAGCGCCCTCTTAGCGGGAGCTAGAAATGAGCAGTTCTTC. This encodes CASSALLAGARNEQFF.